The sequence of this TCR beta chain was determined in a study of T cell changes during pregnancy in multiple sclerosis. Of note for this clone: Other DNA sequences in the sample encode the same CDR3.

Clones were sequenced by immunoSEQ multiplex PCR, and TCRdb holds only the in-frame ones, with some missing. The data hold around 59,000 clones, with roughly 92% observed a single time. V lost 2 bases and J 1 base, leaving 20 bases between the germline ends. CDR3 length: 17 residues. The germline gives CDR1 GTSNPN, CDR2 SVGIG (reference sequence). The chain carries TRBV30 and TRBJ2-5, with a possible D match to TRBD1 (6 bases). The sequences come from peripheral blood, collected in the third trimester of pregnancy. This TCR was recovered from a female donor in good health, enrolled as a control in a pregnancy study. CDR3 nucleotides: TGTGCCTGGAGTATCGCCCGGGACACCTTAAGCCAAGAGACCCAGTACTTC. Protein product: CAWSIARDTLSQETQYF. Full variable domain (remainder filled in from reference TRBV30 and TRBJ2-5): SQTIHQWPATLVQPVGSPLSLECTVEGTSNPNLYWYRQAAGRGLQLLFYSVGIGQISSEVPQNLSASRPQDRQFILSSKKLLLSDSGFYLCAWSIARDTLSQETQYFGPGTRLLVL.